The 31 T cell receptor beta chains listed next were all sequenced from one sample in a study of spatial heterogeneity in lung cancer. General study results and limits: Expanded alpha and beta TCR counts within tumors tracked tumor mutation counts.

These TCRs' antigens remain unknown. The time point denotes: sample taken at primary tumor resection. Via MiXCR, TCRdb re-called the 5' RACE reads, giving one row per CDR3 protein. The sample lists thousands of distinct CDR3 sequences; about 16% were seen once. The material was lung tumor tissue, obtained at surgery. All receptors derive from a male donor with early-stage non-small cell lung cancer.

About this clonotype: This beta chain is a stray read from a library made for alpha chains; its abundance is not meaningful. The chain couples TRBV6-5 to TRBJ2-3, with D unclear. Trimming shortened V by 3 bases and J by 0 bases, and 7 bases separated the two germline ends. Germline values: CDR1 MNHEY, CDR2 SVGAGI. The CDR3 length is 14 residues. This chain's CDR3 is CASSYRSSTDTQYF. The CDR3 DNA reads TGTGCCAGCAGTTATCGATCTAGCACAGATACGCAGTATTTT.

In the case of this clonotype: This beta chain appears as a stray read in a library generated for alpha chains; its size is not informative. The V and J genes are TRBV30 and TRBJ2-6, with 7 bases aligning to TRBD2. The length of the CDR3 is 16 residues. Trimming at V came to 5 bases and at J to 0 bases, leaving 7 bases not matched to a gene. Germline V lookup: CDR1 GTSNPN, CDR2 SVGIG (reference sequence). CDR3 region: CAWGRAPTSGANVLTF. The CDR3 DNA follows: TGTGCCTGGGGGAGGGCCCCAACCTCTGGGGCCAACGTCCTGACTTTC.

By its share, this clonotype is medium-sized. The library was prepared for alpha chains; this beta chain is a stray read, so its frequency means little. V and J are TRBV7-9 and TRBJ1-4; 9 bases agree with TRBD1. Germline CDR1 and CDR2: SEHNR and FQNEAQ (reference sequence). V was pared by 5 bases and J by 7 bases, with 17 bases of the junction left unmatched. This CDR3 is 18 amino acids long. In DNA form, the CDR3 reads TGTGCCAGCAGCCCACCGGGACAGGGAAGGGATTATGGTGAAAAACTGTTTTTT. Translating gives CASSPPGQGRDYGEKLFF.

By frequency in the sample, this clonotype is medium-sized. This beta chain lies outside the target of a library built for alpha chains; its clone size means little. This sequence joins TRBV11-1 and TRBJ2-7; 9 bases map to TRBD1. CDR1 is SGHAT and CDR2 is FQDESV in the germline V gene (reference sequence). Unmatched junction bases numbered 5, after V lost 3 bases and J lost 2 bases. This CDR3 spans 15 amino acids. As DNA, the CDR3 is TGTGCCAGCAGCTTGGGGACAGGGCTTACCTACGAGCAGTACTTC. Its translation is CASSLGTGLTYEQYF. Full variable domain (missing parts from reference TRBV11-1 and TRBJ2-7): EAEVAQSPRYKITEKSQAVAFWCDPISGHATLYWYRQILGQGPELLVQFQDESVVDDSQLPKDRFSAERLKGVDSTLKIQPAELGDSAMYLCASSLGTGLTYEQYFGPGTRLTVT.

This clonotype was observed many times. The library was prepared for alpha chains; this beta chain is a stray read, so its frequency means little. V and J are TRBV7-3 and TRBJ2-1, with TRBD2 matching 9 bases. Losses at the gene ends were 1 base for V and 9 bases for J; bases not matched to a gene: 13. Germline V gene sequence: CDR1 SGHTA, CDR2 FQGTGA. CDR3 length equals 17 residues. The CDR3, as DNA: TGTGCCAGCAGCTTAAAGACGGTAGCGGGGGCCTCAGGTGAGCAGTTCTTC. Its translation is CASSLKTVAGASGEQFF. The entire variable domain, with the rest obtained from reference TRBV7-3 and TRBJ2-1, is as follows: GAGVSQTPSNKVTEKGKYVELRCDPISGHTALYWYRQSLGQGPEFLIYFQGTGAADDSGLPNDRFFAVRPEGSVSTLKIQRTERGDSAVYLCASSLKTVAGASGEQFFGPGTRLTVL.

With regard to this clonotype: This beta chain is an unintended read in a library built for alpha chains; its size means little. The CDR3 region has the DNA TGTGCCAGCAGCCGAACTATGACCGATACGCAGTATTTT. Translating gives CASSRTMTDTQYF. The gene calls are TRBV7-2 and TRBJ2-3, with unresolved D. Trimming took 5 bases from V and 6 from J, leaving 12 bases between them. The CDR3 has 13 amino acids. Germline loops: CDR1 SGHTA, CDR2 FQGNSA.

Points on this clonotype: This beta chain slipped into a library made for alpha chains as a stray read, so its size is not meaningful. This chain links TRBV11-2 with TRBJ2-1, with a weak D call TRBD2 (6 bases). The CDR3 runs 15 residues. With 0 bases removed from V and 5 bases from J, the gap between germline ends came to 11 bases. The germline gives CDR1 SGHAT, CDR2 FQNNGV. CDR3 sequence: CASSLESGFNNEQFF. The CDR3 coding sequence is TGTGCCAGCAGCTTAGAAAGCGGGTTCAACAATGAGCAGTTCTTC.

This clonotype was counted ten times or more. Found in a library prepared for alpha chains, this beta chain is an off-target read, and its abundance has little meaning. V usage is TRBV7-2 and J usage is TRBJ2-1, with D perhaps assigned TRBD1 or TRBD2 (5 bases each). The CDR3 has 17 amino acids. Germline V gives CDR1 SGHTA, CDR2 FQGNSA. V lost 1 base, J lost 0 bases, and 13 bases lay in between. CDR3 region: CASSLVSGPSSYNEQFF. The CDR3 nucleotides are TGTGCCAGCAGCTTAGTGTCGGGGCCGAGCTCCTACAATGAGCAGTTCTTC.

As concerns this clonotype: Within a library made for alpha chains, this beta chain is off target, and its count is uninformative. The chain carries TRBV6-5 and TRBJ2-5; D could derive from TRBD1 or TRBD2 (5 bases each). CDR1 is MNHEY and CDR2 is SVGAGI in the germline V gene. Trimming removed 7 bases at V and 4 bases at J, with 19 bases between. The CDR3 is 15 amino acids. CDR3 sequence reads: CASNDNRGARETQYF. The CDR3 DNA is TGTGCCAGCAACGATAATCGAGGGGCCCGAGAGACCCAGTACTTC.

In this sample, this clonotype turned up many times. Since the library was made to target alpha chains, this beta chain is a stray read and its abundance is not meaningful. The V gene is TRBV4-1, the J gene TRBJ1-4; TRBD1 might be the D (6 bases). V lost 7 bases, J lost 5 bases, and 17 bases lay in between. CDR3 length: 15 amino acids. CDR1 is MGHRA and CDR2 is YSYEKL in the germline V gene. This chain's CDR3 is CASTLGPGANEKLFF. In DNA form, the CDR3 reads TGCGCCAGCACCCTGGGGCCGGGGGCAAATGAAAAACTGTTTTTT.

This clonotype was counted at least ten times. For a library built for alpha chains, this beta chain is a stray read; little rests on its size. The chain employs TRBV6-6 and TRBJ2-5, with D possibly being TRBD1 or TRBD2 (5 bases each). This CDR3 is built from 15 residues. Germline V gene lookup returns CDR1 MNHNY and CDR2 SVGAGI (reference sequence). With 5 bases removed from V and 2 bases from J, the gap between germline ends came to 15 bases. DNA for the CDR3: TGTGCCAGCAGTACGGCTGAGGGGCGGCAAGAGACCCAGTACTTC. Amino acid sequence: CASSTAEGRQETQYF.

As concerns this clonotype: Found in a library prepared for alpha chains, this beta chain is an off-target read, and its abundance has little meaning. V and J are TRBV7-2 and TRBJ2-3, with D possibly being TRBD2 (6 bases). V lost 1 base and J lost 1, with 9 bases in between. CDR3 length equals 15 residues. CDR1 and CDR2 (germline): SGHTA, FQGNSA. CDR3 sequence: CASSLDGGGTDTQYF. The CDR3 region has the DNA TGTGCCAGCAGCTTAGATGGCGGGGGCACAGATACGCAGTATTTT.

Of note for this clonotype: Since it is a stray read in a library aimed at alpha chains, this beta chain has a size that is not meaningful. The chain employs TRBV6-6 and TRBJ2-1; D may be TRBD1 or TRBD2 (5 bases each). V was trimmed by 5 bases and J by 10 bases, leaving 18 bases between them. Germline assignment: CDR1 MNHNY and CDR2 SVGAGI (reference sequence). The CDR3 sequence is 14 residues long. The CDR3 protein is CASSPGEAWGEQFF. The CDR3 DNA is TGTGCCAGCAGTCCTGGAGAAGCGTGGGGGGAGCAGTTCTTC.

This clonotype was seen a handful of times. This beta chain came through as a stray read in a library set up for alpha chains, and its size says little. The chain combines TRBV20-1 with TRBJ2-4, with D unclear. The germline V and J ends were trimmed by 4 bases and 0 bases, with 19 bases remaining between them. Looked up from germline, CDR1 is DFQATT and CDR2 is SNEGSKA (reference sequence). This CDR3 comprises 17 residues. CDR3 region: CSAKPVVGLIAKNIQYF. The CDR3 bases are TGCAGTGCTAAGCCCGTTGTTGGCCTAATAGCCAAAAACATTCAGTACTTC.

With regard to this clonotype: As an off-target read in a library built for alpha chains, this beta chain has a frequency of little significance. This chain links TRBV20-1 with TRBJ2-1, with unresolved D. The CDR3 runs to 13 residues. In germline, CDR1 is DFQATT, CDR2 SNEGSKA (reference sequence). V was clipped by 6 bases and J by 9 bases, with 18 bases between them. For the CDR3, the DNA is TGCAGTGCCCCAGAACGGACGGTTTTTGAGCAGTTCTTC. Encoded protein: CSAPERTVFEQFF.

Worth noting for this clonotype: This may be a read error, as it is one base from a much larger clone. The library was prepared for alpha chains; this beta chain is a stray read, so its frequency means little. This chain uses TRBV6-2 or TRBV6-3 with TRBJ1-2; possibly TRBD1 for D (5 bases). CDR1 is MNHEY, CDR2 SVGEGT, per germline. CDR3 size: 14 residues. CDR3 residues: CVSREGMVSEGYTF. The CDR3, as DNA: TGTGTCAGCAGGGAGGGGATGGTATCGGAGGGCTACACCTTC.

Relative to its sample, this clonotype is medium-sized. This beta chain appears as a stray read in a library generated for alpha chains; its size is not informative. The chain links TRBV27 to TRBJ2-1; possible D gene TRBD1, 6 bases. The germline V gene has CDR1 MNHEY and CDR2 SMNVEV (reference sequence). CDR3 length: 13 residues. Deletions cut 5 bases from V and 5 bases from J, with 10 bases between. CDR3 coding DNA: TGTGCCAGCAGTGCAACAGGGAACAATGAGCAGTTCTTC. Amino acid sequence: CASSATGNNEQFF.

This clonotype rates as medium-sized. A library made for alpha chains picked up this beta chain off target, so its size means little. V is TRBV29-1 and J is TRBJ1-2; D might be TRBD1 (5 bases). Trimming shortened V by 3 bases and J by 8 bases, and 10 bases separated the two germline ends. This CDR3 has 11 amino acids. Germline CDR1 and CDR2: SQVTM and ANQGSEA. CDR3 nucleotides: TGCAGCGTTGAGGAGGGGCGGGGCTACACCTTC. Protein sequence: CSVEEGRGYTF.

The table lists this clonotype with many counts. A library made for alpha chains picked up this beta chain off target, so its size means little. The rearrangement uses TRBV5-8 and TRBJ1-4, with TRBD1 matching over 7 bases. J lost 1 base, V lost 1 base, and 7 bases had no gene match. CDR1 SGHTS and CDR2 YDEGEE come from the germline V gene. This CDR3 region has 17 residues. CDR3 DNA sequence: TGTGCCAGCAGCTTGTCCCGGGACAGTGGAACTAATGAAAAACTGTTTTTT. Its translation is CASSLSRDSGTNEKLFF.

This clonotype was recorded many times. In a library made to pick up alpha chains, this beta chain is a stray read with a size that means little. The chain couples TRBV11-3 to TRBJ2-6; D might be TRBD1 or TRBD2, each matching 5 bases. The V end was cut by 3 bases, the J end by 1 base, with 7 bases between. Germline V gives CDR1 SGHNT, CDR2 YENEEA. The CDR3 is made up of 15 amino acids. CDR3 sequence reads: CASSFGGSGANVLTF. In DNA, the CDR3 is TGTGCCAGCAGCTTTGGGGGTTCTGGGGCCAACGTCCTGACTTTC.

This clonotype counts as medium-sized. Little can be read into the size of this beta chain, an off-target read in a library designed for alpha chains. The chain has TRBV3-1 and TRBJ2-1, with 11 bases that match TRBD2. In germline, CDR1 is LGHDT, CDR2 YNNKEL (reference sequence). The J segment lost 5 bases and the V segment lost 1 base, leaving 4 bases of the junction unmatched. The CDR3 is 16 amino acids. CDR3 protein: CASSQAFSGRDNEQFF. CDR3 in DNA: TGTGCCAGCAGCCAAGCTTTTAGCGGGAGGGACAATGAGCAGTTCTTC.

Worth noting for this clonotype: Found in a library prepared for alpha chains, this beta chain is an off-target read, and its abundance has little meaning. V and J are TRBV5-1 and TRBJ2-3, with a tentative D call TRBD2 (6 bases). This CDR3 contains 16 residues. With 4 bases removed from V and 0 bases from J, the gap between germline ends came to 15 bases. CDR1 is SGHRS and CDR2 is YFSETQ in the germline V gene. The CDR3 DNA is TGCGCCAGCAGCCTGGGGAGGCAGCCAAGCACAGATACGCAGTATTTT. Translated, it gives CASSLGRQPSTDTQYF.

Within the sample, this clonotype is medium-sized. As an off-target read in a library built for alpha chains, this beta chain has a frequency of little significance. The chain uses TRBV20-1 and TRBJ1-1, with 8 nucleotides matching TRBD1. Looked up from germline, CDR1 is DFQATT and CDR2 is SNEGSKA (reference sequence). This CDR3 has 14 residues. V shed 3 bases, J shed 3 bases, and the junction held 6 bases outside the gene matches. The CDR3 here is CSARGQVGYTEAFF. The CDR3 nucleotides read TGCAGTGCTAGGGGACAGGTCGGGTACACTGAAGCTTTCTTT.

This clonotype was seen a handful of times. A library prepared for alpha chains yielded this beta chain as an off-target read; its size is of little meaning. The genes are TRBV20-1 and TRBJ2-1, with D possibly TRBD2 on 6 matching bases. Trimming removed 1 base at V and 2 bases at J, with 15 bases between. The V gene's germline CDR1 is DFQATT and CDR2 SNEGSKA (reference sequence). The CDR3 has 16 amino acids. CDR3 bases: TGCAGTGCTAGAGCCATTACGGGAGTCGCCTACAATGAGCAGTTCTTC. Protein sequence: CSARAITGVAYNEQFF.

Turning to this clonotype: As an off-target read in a library built for alpha chains, this beta chain has a frequency of little significance. The V and J genes are TRBV29-1 and TRBJ2-1, with D uncertain. V was cut by 5 bases and J by 0 bases, with 8 bases left in between. This CDR3 region has 13 residues. The germline V gene encodes CDR1 SQVTM and CDR2 ANQGSEA. The CDR3 DNA reads as TGCAGCGTTTTGCACAACTCCTACAATGAGCAGTTCTTC. It is translated as CSVLHNSYNEQFF.

In this sample, this clonotype turned up a few times. This beta chain is a stray read from a library made for alpha chains; its abundance is not meaningful. The chain has TRBV6-6 and TRBJ1-6; tentatively, D is TRBD1 (5 bases). The V gene lost 5 bases and the J gene lost 9 bases, with 23 bases spanning the gap. Germline V gene data show CDR1 as MNHNY and CDR2 as SVGAGI (reference sequence). CDR3 length: 17 residues. CDR3 region: CASSTYPGGGGGSPLHF. CDR3 sequence (DNA): TGTGCCAGCAGTACCTACCCCGGGGGAGGTGGGGGTTCACCCCTCCACTTT.

This clonotype has ten or more counts. In a library made to pick up alpha chains, this beta chain is a stray read with a size that means little. The chain has TRBV7-6 and TRBJ2-7; D unresolved. With 5 bases removed from V and 4 bases from J, the gap between germline ends came to 9 bases. The CDR3 covers 12 residues. Germline lookup yields CDR1 SGHVS and CDR2 FNYEAQ. The CDR3 DNA sequence: TGTGCCAGCAGCGACGACATATACGAGCAGTACTTC. Protein sequence: CASSDDIYEQYF.

By share of the sample, this clonotype is medium-sized (0.01 to 0.1%). Since the library was made to target alpha chains, this beta chain is a stray read and its abundance is not meaningful. This chain uses TRBV28 with TRBJ2-7, with TRBD1 matching over 12 bases. The CDR3 extends over 13 amino acids. CDR1 and CDR2 from the germline V gene are MDHEN and SYDVKM. V was clipped by 6 bases and J by 6 bases; unmatched bases: 3. The CDR3 loop reads CASRRDRGLEQYF. CDR3 in DNA: TGTGCCAGCAGAAGGGACAGGGGGCTCGAGCAGTACTTC.

This clonotype was picked up many times. This beta chain came through as a stray read in a library set up for alpha chains, and its size says little. This rearrangement joins TRBV29-1 to TRBJ2-5, with TRBD1 as a possible D gene (5 bases). The germline V gene encodes CDR1 SQVTM and CDR2 ANQGSEA. The CDR3 totals 12 residues. Trimming cost V 6 bases and J 4 bases, with 12 bases left between them. The CDR3 nucleotides are TGCAGCGTAGGGGTGTCGGGAGAGACCCAGTACTTC. Its translation: CSVGVSGETQYF. The variable domain in full, completed from reference TRBV29-1 and TRBJ2-5, reads SAVISQKPSRDICQRGTSLTIQCQVDSQVTMMFWYRQQPGQSLTLIATANQGSEATYESGFVIDKFPISRPNLTFSTLTVSNMSPEDSSIYLCSVGVSGETQYFGPGTRLLVL.

This clonotype was detected a few times. This beta chain is a stray read from a library made for alpha chains; its abundance is not meaningful. The rearrangement joins TRBV20-1 to TRBJ2-7; 7 positions match TRBD2. Germline trimming cut 1 base from V and 4 bases from J; bases unmatched to any gene: 7. This CDR3 is 14 amino acids long. Germline values: CDR1 DFQATT, CDR2 SNEGSKA (reference sequence). Here the CDR3 reads CSARARTSLYEQYF. The CDR3 DNA is TGCAGTGCTAGAGCTCGGACTAGTTTATACGAGCAGTACTTC.

By frequency in the sample, this clonotype is medium-sized. This beta chain came through as a stray read in a library set up for alpha chains, and its size says little. The chain employs TRBV6-6 and TRBJ2-5; D remains unclear. V shed 6 bases and J shed 0 bases, with 11 bases lying between them. The CDR3 length is 14 residues. The germline gives CDR1 MNHNY, CDR2 SVGAGI (reference sequence). The CDR3 nucleotides are TGTGCCAGCAGCTCCCCGGGTCACCAAGAGACCCAGTACTTC. Translation: CASSSPGHQETQYF.